A single sample is the source of the 12 T cell receptor beta chains below, sequenced in a study of control samples from healthy donors and cancer patients. Sequencing used immunoSEQ multiplex PCR; TCRdb keeps in-frame clones, though not all of them. The table lists under 200,000 clones, 91% of them singletons. The specimen sequenced was blood. These receptor sequences come from a young woman in good health.

The rearrangement links TRBV6-4 to TRBJ2-6, with unresolved D. The CDR3 totals 16 residues. V dropped 2 bases and J dropped 0 bases, with 8 bases sitting between them. Germline CDR1 MRHNA, CDR2 SNTAGT. The CDR3 spells CASSDRPNSGANVLTF. In nucleotides, the CDR3 is TGTGCCAGCAGTGACCGGCCGAACTCTGGGGCCAACGTCCTGACTTTC.

The J gene is TRBJ2-1, the V gene TRBV3-1 (or the pseudogene TRBV3-2), with a possible D match to TRBD2 (6 bases). The CDR3 spans 15 residues. Per germline, CDR1 LGHDT and CDR2 YNNKEL (reference sequence). The germline V and J ends were trimmed by 2 bases and 7 bases, with 15 bases remaining between them. The CDR3 sequence: CASSQRGTEQNEQFF. CDR3 DNA: TGTGCCAGCAGCCAACGGGGGACGGAGCAAAATGAGCAGTTCTTC.

The chain carries TRBV9 and TRBJ1-2; 8 bases fit TRBD1. CDR3 length: 14 amino acids. V trimming: 4 bases; J trimming: 2 bases; junction bases outside the gene matches: 4. Looked up from germline, CDR1 is SGDLS and CDR2 is YYNGEE. CDR3 in DNA: TGTGCCAGCAGCCTAGGGACAGGCAACTATGGCTACACCTTC. Translating gives CASSLGTGNYGYTF.

This clone was seen just once. The chain has TRBV11-2 and TRBJ1-2; D not certain. Germline V gene lookup returns CDR1 SGHAT and CDR2 FQNNGV. The CDR3 spans 15 residues. Deletions cut 2 bases from V and 2 bases from J, with 12 bases between. DNA of the CDR3: TGTGCCAGCAGCTTATTTGGGCCTCCCAACTATGGCTACACCTTC. Translated, it gives CASSLFGPPNYGYTF.

The genes are TRBV5-6 and TRBJ1-3; no clear D gene. The length of the CDR3 is 14 residues. V gave up 0 bases and J gave up 3 bases, with 7 bases separating them. Germline loops: CDR1 SGHDT, CDR2 YYEEEE. The CDR3, as DNA: TGTGCCAGCAGCTTGGGGGCAATTGGAAACACCATATATTTT. This sequence encodes CASSLGAIGNTIYF. Full variable domain (rest looked up from reference TRBV5-6 and TRBJ1-3): DAGVTQSPTHLIKTRGQQVTLRCSPKSGHDTVSWYQQALGQGPQFIFQYYEEEERQRGNFPDRFSGHQFPNYSSELNVNALLLGDSALYLCASSLGAIGNTIYFGEGSWLTVV.

The chain uses TRBV18 and TRBJ2-5; TRBD2 matches at 14 bases. The germline V gene encodes CDR1 KGHSH and CDR2 LQKENI. The CDR3 has 16 residues. V was clipped by 3 bases and J by 1 base; unmatched bases: 1. CDR3 loop: CASSPTSGGAQETQYF. The CDR3 nucleotides read TGTGCCAGCTCACCGACTAGCGGGGGGGCCCAAGAGACCCAGTACTTC.

The chain is built from TRBV28 and TRBJ2-6; unclear D gene. Trimming stripped 6 bases from V and 0 bases from J, with 9 bases between. Germline-derived CDR1 and CDR2 are MDHEN and SYDVKM. The CDR3 spans 15 residues. The CDR3 nucleotides are TGTGCCAGCAGGGAGTCCCACTCTGGGGCCAACGTCCTGACTTTC. As protein: CASRESHSGANVLTF.

V usage is TRBV2 and J usage is TRBJ1-2, with D perhaps TRBD1 (5 bases). CDR1 and CDR2 (germline): SNHLY, FYNNEI. The germline V and J ends were trimmed by 8 bases and 4 bases, with 11 bases remaining between them. The CDR3 has 12 amino acids. The chain's CDR3 is CASGGQLYGYTF. CDR3 nucleotides: TGTGCCAGCGGGGGTCAGCTCTATGGCTACACCTTC.

This clone was seen only a few times. The chain joins TRBV6-6 to TRBJ2-2, with 8 nucleotides matching TRBD1. Per the germline V gene, CDR1 is MNHNY and CDR2 is SVGAGI (reference sequence). Trimming at V came to 0 bases and at J to 4 bases, leaving 4 bases not matched to a gene. This CDR3 contains 16 residues. CDR3 loop: CASSYSDQGATGELFF. In DNA, the CDR3 is TGTGCCAGCAGTTACTCGGATCAGGGGGCCACCGGGGAGCTGTTTTTT.

In this sample, this clone turned up once. This chain joins TRBV12-3 or TRBV12-4 and TRBJ2-7; 7 nucleotides align to TRBD2. J was trimmed by 5 bases and V by 3 bases; bases with no gene match: 1. The CDR3 spans 12 residues. CDR3 region: CASSLGGNEQYF. The DNA of the CDR3 is TGTGCCAGCAGTTTGGGGGGGAACGAGCAGTACTTC.

The chain employs TRBV6-5 and TRBJ2-5, with TRBD2 identical over 7 bases. The CDR3 contains 14 residues. The J segment lost 0 bases and the V segment lost 6 bases, leaving 4 bases of the junction unmatched. The germline V gene has CDR1 MNHEY and CDR2 SVGAGI. CDR3 in amino acids: CASSPLAYQETQYF. Written as DNA, the CDR3 is TGTGCCAGCAGCCCACTAGCGTACCAAGAGACCCAGTACTTC.

The count of this clone is one. CDR3 in amino acids: CASSWGRQETQYF. The CDR3 nucleotides read TGTGCCAGCAGCTGGGGACGGCAAGAGACCCAGTACTTC. J is TRBJ2-5 and V is TRBV7-2; D may match TRBD1 or TRBD2 (5 bases each). Germline CDR1 SGHTA, CDR2 FQGNSA. The V end was cut by 4 bases, the J end by 2 bases, with 8 bases between. The CDR3 is 13 amino acids.